Shown below are 4 T cell receptor beta chains from a single sample sequenced in a study of T cells after yellow fever vaccination. One entry per CDR3 protein results from TCRdb running MiXCR on the 5' RACE reads. This table holds 400,000 or so distinct CDR3 sequences, about 6.2% found once. The sequencing here drew on PBMCs, taken 5 days after the yellow fever booster vaccination. These receptors all come from a man aged 30 to 45 who received the YFV17D yellow fever vaccine.

The rearrangement uses TRBV7-9 and TRBJ2-5, with 12 bases aligning to TRBD2. The junction had 8 bases not matched to a gene; V was cut back by 1 base and J by 5 bases. CDR1 and CDR2 (germline): SEHNR, FQNEAQ (reference sequence). The CDR3 length is 17 residues. CDR3 in DNA: TGTGCCAGCAGCTTAGAGTCTAGCGGGAGGGTTTTGGAGACCCAGTACTTC. Encoded protein: CASSLESSGRVLETQYF.

This clonotype was recorded many times. The gene calls are TRBV5-1 and TRBJ2-3, with D perhaps being TRBD1 or TRBD2 (5 bases each). CDR3 size: 14 residues. The V gene lost 6 bases and the J gene lost 2 bases, with 13 bases spanning the gap. Germline V gene data show CDR1 as SGHRS and CDR2 as YFSETQ. CDR3 DNA sequence: TGCGCCAGCAAGAGCGGACAACCCACAGATACGCAGTATTTT. Its translation: CASKSGQPTDTQYF.

This clonotype was recorded at least ten times. This sequence joins TRBV6-1 and TRBJ2-7; D assignment may be TRBD1 or TRBD2 (5 bases each). Germline CDR1 is MNHNS and CDR2 is SASEGT. The CDR3 has 17 residues. V was shortened by 6 bases and J by 5 bases, with 26 bases between the two germline ends. The CDR3 DNA reads as TGTGCCAGCAGCCTCCTCGGGGCGCGACGAAGGGTTCACGAGCAGTACTTC. Encoded protein: CASSLLGARRRVHEQYF.

The chain couples TRBV20-1 to TRBJ1-2, with D possibly matching TRBD1 (5 bases). This CDR3 has 13 amino acids. The V gene lost 6 bases and the J gene lost 4 bases, with 15 bases spanning the gap. Germline V gene sequence: CDR1 DFQATT, CDR2 SNEGSKA (reference sequence). CDR3 nucleotide sequence: TGCAGTGCCCCCGGGGCGGACCTCTATGGCTACACCTTC. This sequence encodes CSAPGADLYGYTF.